The 18 T cell receptor beta chains below all came from one sample that was sequenced in a study of immune evolution from preneoplasia to lung adenocarcinoma. Some clones are missing from TCRdb's copy, which holds only in-frame ones; the method was immunoSEQ multiplex PCR. The sample includes a few thousand clones, almost 50% of them seen just once. The sample comprised FFPE normal lung tissue adjacent to the tumor. These receptor sequences come from a person in their fifties with lung adenocarcinoma.

This sequence joins TRBV30 and TRBJ2-5; no firm D call. The V gene's germline CDR1 is GTSNPN and CDR2 SVGIG (reference sequence). The CDR3 consists of 12 residues. The V gene lost 0 bases and the J gene lost 4 bases, with 6 bases spanning the gap. CDR3 sequence: CAWSVLRETQYF. The CDR3 DNA reads TGTGCCTGGAGTGTACTTCGAGAGACCCAGTACTTC.

This clone occurred a few times. Other DNA sequences of this sample code for an identical CDR3. The rearrangement joins TRBV6-5 to TRBJ1-5; D is uncertain. The V end lost 0 bases, the J end lost 5 bases, and 11 bases lay between the germline ends. From germline, CDR1 is MNHEY and CDR2 SVGAGI. The CDR3 contains 15 residues. The CDR3 spells CASSYSRGGDQPQHF. The CDR3 DNA sequence: TGTGCCAGCAGTTACTCGCGGGGAGGAGATCAGCCCCAGCATTTT.

This chain uses TRBV5-4 with TRBJ1-1, with D possibly TRBD1 on 6 matching bases. The CDR3 is 11 residues long. Germline V lookup: CDR1 SGHNT, CDR2 YYREEE (reference sequence). With 3 bases removed from V and 14 bases from J, the gap between germline ends came to 14 bases. The chain's CDR3 is CASSSTGPRFF. The CDR3 DNA follows: TGTGCCAGCAGCTCGACAGGTCCCCGATTCTTT.

This chain joins TRBV5-1 and TRBJ2-2; 11 positions agree with TRBD1. There are 17 residues in the CDR3. V lost 4 bases, J lost 6 bases, and 11 bases stayed unmatched. From germline, CDR1 is SGHRS and CDR2 YFSETQ. The CDR3 here is CASSTGQGAGRAGELFF. The CDR3 DNA reads TGCGCCAGCAGCACTGGACAGGGGGCGGGTCGTGCCGGGGAGCTGTTTTTT.

This clone counts as medium-sized (0.01 to 0.1%). This chain connects TRBV19 to TRBJ1-1; D might be TRBD1 (6 bases). This CDR3 spans 15 amino acids. V lost 5 bases, J lost 4 bases, and 17 bases lay in between. In germline, CDR1 is LNHDA, CDR2 SQIVND (reference sequence). The CDR3 spells CASSSQGEAVTEAFF. Written as DNA, the CDR3 is TGTGCCAGTAGTTCACAGGGAGAGGCGGTCACTGAAGCTTTCTTT.

The chain recombines TRBV14 with TRBJ2-6; no definite D call. The V and J ends lost 3 bases and 8 bases respectively, with 8 bases between them. The CDR3 is 13 amino acids. Looked up from germline, CDR1 is SGHDN and CDR2 is FVKESK. As DNA, the CDR3 is TGTGCCAGCAGCCAGCCGATGTCCAACGTCCTGACTTTC. Translating gives CASSQPMSNVLTF.

This sequence joins TRBV30 and TRBJ1-5; D perhaps matches TRBD1 (6 bases). V dropped 4 bases and J dropped 4 bases, with 14 bases sitting between them. Germline loops: CDR1 GTSNPN, CDR2 SVGIG (reference sequence). CDR3 size: 14 residues. The CDR3: CAWTLRDKNQPQHF. The CDR3 nucleotides read TGTGCCTGGACCCTCCGGGACAAAAATCAGCCCCAGCATTTT.

The V gene is TRBV9, the J gene TRBJ2-7; 10 nucleotides match TRBD2. CDR3 length: 15 residues. In germline, CDR1 is SGDLS, CDR2 YYNGEE. V gave up 4 bases and J gave up 2 bases; unmatched junction bases: 6. In DNA form, the CDR3 reads TGTGCCAGCAGCCCTAGCGGGAGTGAGGCCTACGAGCAGTACTTC. Protein product: CASSPSGSEAYEQYF. The full variable domain, with the rest looked up from reference TRBV9 and TRBJ2-7, is DSGVTQTPKHLITATGQRVTLRCSPRSGDLSVYWYQQSLDQGLQFLIQYYNGEERAKGNILERFSAQQFPDLHSELNLSSLELGDSALYFCASSPSGSEAYEQYFGPGTRLTVT.

The V call is TRBV10-3, the J call TRBJ2-4; D is unresolved. The germline CDR1 and CDR2 sequences are ENHRY and SYGVKD. With 2 bases removed from V and 0 bases from J, the gap between germline ends came to 8 bases. The CDR3 length is 15 residues. CDR3: CAISEQFQAKNIQYF. Written as DNA, the CDR3 is TGTGCCATCAGTGAGCAGTTCCAAGCCAAAAACATTCAGTACTTC.

The rearrangement links TRBV11-2 to TRBJ2-1, with 10 bases identical to TRBD1. Germline CDR1 SGHAT, CDR2 FQNNGV. J lost 4 bases, V lost 5 bases, and 5 bases had no gene match. This CDR3 is built from 15 residues. The CDR3: CASSPGTGAYNEQFF. CDR3 nucleotide sequence: TGTGCCAGCAGCCCCGGGACAGGGGCTTACAATGAGCAGTTCTTC.

The V call is TRBV18, the J call TRBJ1-1; D is unresolved. The germline gives CDR1 KGHSH, CDR2 LQKENI. Between the trimmed V and J ends, which lost 3 bases and 4 bases, there was a span of 12 bases. The CDR3 is made up of 14 amino acids. CDR3 protein: CASSPQSRVTEAFF. The CDR3 DNA is TGTGCCAGCTCACCTCAATCTCGGGTCACTGAAGCTTTCTTT.

This sequence joins TRBV29-1 and TRBJ2-5; 10 bases match TRBD2. Germline V gene lookup returns CDR1 SQVTM and CDR2 ANQGSEA. This CDR3 region has 14 residues. V lost 4 bases to trimming and J lost 5 bases; unmatched junction nucleotides: 7. This chain's CDR3 is CSVGLAGVAETQYF. In nucleotides, the CDR3 is TGCAGCGTTGGTCTAGCGGGAGTAGCTGAGACCCAGTACTTC. Using reference TRBV29-1 and TRBJ2-5 for the parts outside the CDR3, the full variable domain is SAVISQKPSRDICQRGTSLTIQCQVDSQVTMMFWYRQQPGQSLTLIATANQGSEATYESGFVIDKFPISRPNLTFSTLTVSNMSPEDSSIYLCSVGLAGVAETQYFGPGTRLLVL.

This rearrangement joins TRBV29-1 to TRBJ2-3; no clear D gene. The CDR3 is 12 residues long. V was clipped by 4 bases and J by 5 bases, with 10 bases between them. Germline loops: CDR1 SQVTM, CDR2 ANQGSEA. CDR3 nucleotide sequence: TGCAGCGTTGTCAAAACGGAAGATACGCAGTATTTT. Amino acid sequence: CSVVKTEDTQYF.

This clone is labeled medium-sized. V and J are TRBV7-3 and TRBJ2-7, with D tentatively TRBD1 (7 bases). Germline CDR1 and CDR2: SGHTA and FQGTGA. The V gene lost 3 bases and the J gene lost 5 bases, with 14 bases spanning the gap. This CDR3 contains 14 residues. The CDR3 sequence is CASSLQGGSDEQYF. CDR3 DNA: TGTGCCAGCAGCTTGCAGGGGGGATCAGACGAGCAGTACTTC.

This clone was counted only a few times. This sequence joins TRBV2 and TRBJ2-3; 7 bases are shared with TRBD1. The CDR3 contains 14 residues. The junction had 8 bases not matched to a gene; V was cut back by 9 bases and J by 2 bases. CDR1 and CDR2 from the germline V gene are SNHLY and FYNNEI. This CDR3 is CASLDRVTTDTQYF. The CDR3 nucleotides are TGTGCCAGTCTCGACAGGGTTACCACAGATACGCAGTATTTT.

The chain carries TRBV4-1 and TRBJ2-3; tentatively, D is TRBD1 (5 bases). Per germline, CDR1 MGHRA and CDR2 YSYEKL. V was trimmed by 2 bases and J by 5 bases, leaving 11 bases between them. The CDR3 has 14 residues. CDR3 DNA: TGCGCCAGCAGCCAACCACTCAGGGAAGATACGCAGTATTTT. Protein: CASSQPLREDTQYF.

The V gene is TRBV7-2, the J gene TRBJ2-3, with D hard to call. Germline V gene data show CDR1 as SGHTA and CDR2 as FQGNSA. V shed 5 bases and J shed 8 bases, with 8 bases lying between them. This CDR3 region has 11 residues. As DNA, the CDR3 is TGTGCCAGCAGCCGTAGCCCTACGCAGTATTTT. Its translation is CASSRSPTQYF.

This clone was seen only a few times. The chain is built from TRBV29-1 and TRBJ2-7; TRBD2 agrees at 11 bases. This CDR3 region has 15 residues. Germline V gene data show CDR1 as SQVTM and CDR2 as ANQGSEA. Unmatched junction bases numbered 11, after V lost 3 bases and J lost 7 bases. The CDR3, as DNA: TGCAGCGTTGAGGGGACTAGCGGAAAGTTCGGGGAGCAGTACTTC. Translating gives CSVEGTSGKFGEQYF.